The clone carrying this T cell receptor (beta chain) was counted a single time. The data belong to a study of blood T cell repertoires in COVID-19. Profiling relied on immunoSEQ multiplex PCR, and the TCRdb table lists in-frame clones only, not all of them. The sample yields about 76,000 clones, roughly 84% seen once. Material for sequencing was peripheral blood. The source of this sequence is a woman at least 80 years old with active or convalescent COVID-19.

This chain's CDR3 is CSVDQSTQQYF. CDR3 coding DNA: TGCAGTGTCGATCAATCTACGCAGCAGTACTTC. The chain employs TRBV20-1 and TRBJ2-7; D is undetermined. The V end was cut by 7 bases, the J end by 8 bases, with 15 bases between. Per germline, CDR1 DFQATT and CDR2 SNEGSKA (reference sequence). The CDR3 has 11 amino acids.